Below, 30 T cell receptor beta chains from the same sample are listed, as sequenced in a study of Ad26.COV2.S vaccination and SARS-CoV-2 variants. The data were produced by immunoSEQ multiplex PCR, yet TCRdb's version contains in-frame clones alone and is incomplete. The sample consists of about 260,000 clones, around 90% of them appearing once. Specified treatment: over 15 received Ad26.COV2.S at low or high dose, single or two shots; five or six received placebo; per-sample allocation not given. Day 63 after the first injection of vaccine or placebo was the sampling time. The sample consisted of peripheral blood, taken in a trial of Ad26.COV2.S vaccine versus placebo. Receptors were obtained from a person aged 18-65 years who received the Ad26.COV2.S COVID-19 vaccine or a placebo.

V gene TRBV30 combines with J gene TRBJ1-1, with TRBD1 as a possible D gene (6 bases). This CDR3 region has 16 residues. CDR1 and CDR2 from the germline V gene are GTSNPN and SVGIG (reference sequence). V was cut by 0 bases and J by 0 bases, with 14 bases left in between. The CDR3 sequence: CAWSVARTALNTEAFF. In DNA, the CDR3 is TGTGCCTGGAGTGTGGCCCGGACAGCCTTGAACACTGAAGCTTTCTTT.

This chain uses TRBV13 with TRBJ1-2, with D possibly being TRBD1 (5 bases). V was clipped by 1 base and J by 4 bases, with 10 bases between them. Germline CDR1 reads PRHDT; CDR2 reads FYEKMQ (reference sequence). This CDR3 has 14 residues. The CDR3 loop is CASSLDETAYGYTF. CDR3 nucleotides: TGTGCCAGCAGCTTAGATGAGACAGCCTATGGCTACACCTTC.

This clone occurred a few times. The V and J genes are TRBV6-2 or TRBV6-3 and TRBJ2-7, with 13 bases fitting TRBD2. Germline CDR1 is MNHEY and CDR2 is SVGEGT. Losses at the gene ends were 6 bases for V and 4 bases for J; bases not matched to a gene: 3. The CDR3 extends over 14 amino acids. The chain's CDR3 is CASSQGLAGYEQYF. The DNA of the CDR3 is TGTGCCAGCAGCCAGGGACTAGCGGGGTACGAGCAGTACTTC.

The genes are TRBV3-1 (or the pseudogene TRBV3-2) and TRBJ2-7; D uncertain. This CDR3 spans 12 amino acids. Germline-derived CDR1 and CDR2 are LGHDT and YNNKEL (reference sequence). The CDR3 nucleotides are TGTGCCAGCAGCCAAGTTTGGTGTGCCATCCACGTC. It encodes CASSQVWCAIHV.

This chain's CDR3 is CASSERLAGREQYV. DNA for the CDR3: TGTGCCAGCAGTGAAAGACTAGCGGGTAGGGAGCAGTACGTC. The chain recombines TRBV6-1 with TRBJ2-7; TRBD2 matches at 10 bases. Germline V gene sequence: CDR1 MNHNS, CDR2 SASEGT. Germline trimming cut 2 bases from V and 7 bases from J; bases unmatched to any gene: 5. The CDR3 is 14 amino acids.

This sequence joins TRBV4-1 and TRBJ1-1, with 10 bases lining up with TRBD1. V shed 2 bases, J shed 6 bases, and the junction held 6 bases outside the gene matches. Germline lookup yields CDR1 MGHRA and CDR2 YSYEKL. This CDR3 has 15 residues. CDR3 sequence (DNA): TGCGCCAGCAGCCAATTGAGACAGGGGGCGGCTGAAGCTTTCTTT. Protein product: CASSQLRQGAAEAFF.

The count of this clone is one. This chain links TRBV6-2 or TRBV6-3 with TRBJ1-2, with TRBD1 as a possible D gene (5 bases). CDR3 length equals 13 residues. Germline V gives CDR1 MNHEY, CDR2 SVGEGT. Trimming took off 2 bases at V and 5 bases at J, with 9 bases between the two ends. DNA of the CDR3: TGTGCCAGCAGTTACGGGGCGAGATATGGCTACACCTTC. Translated, it gives CASSYGARYGYTF.

V is TRBV18 and J is TRBJ2-1; possible D gene TRBD1, 7 bases. The CDR3 runs 14 residues. Germline CDR1 and CDR2: KGHSH and LQKENI. The ends were cut back, 2 bases at V and 5 bases at J, with 10 bases in the middle. The CDR3 loop reads CASSPSRGDNEQFF. The DNA of the CDR3 is TGTGCCAGCTCACCATCCAGGGGGGACAATGAGCAGTTCTTC.

This chain joins TRBV5-1 and TRBJ2-3, with D possibly TRBD2 on 5 matching bases. The V gene lost 5 bases and the J gene lost 6 bases, with 22 bases spanning the gap. CDR1 and CDR2 from the germline V gene are SGHRS and YFSETQ. This CDR3 is built from 16 residues. The CDR3 is CASRPGGLPTGDTQYF. The CDR3 DNA follows: TGCGCCAGCAGGCCCGGAGGCCTGCCGACGGGGGATACGCAGTATTTT.

This clone was counted between two and nine times. The chain recombines TRBV6-6 with TRBJ2-5, with TRBD2 identical over 7 bases. CDR1 is MNHNY and CDR2 is SVGAGI in the germline V gene (reference sequence). After removal of 2 bases from V and 9 bases from J, the junction contained 3 bases not matched to a gene. The CDR3 runs to 12 residues. CDR3: CASSYMGGAQYF. The CDR3 DNA reads as TGTGCCAGCAGTTACATGGGGGGGGCCCAGTACTTC.

The DNA for the CDR3 is TGTGCCAGCTCGTTTACAGGGGCCCTTAACTATGGCTACACCTTC. This encodes CASSFTGALNYGYTF. The rearrangement joins TRBV18 to TRBJ1-2; the match to TRBD1 covers 7 bases. Trimming cost V 6 bases and J 1 base; bases outside gene matches: 8. This CDR3 has 15 residues. The germline gives CDR1 KGHSH, CDR2 LQKENI.

In this sample, this clone turned up once. V gene TRBV30 combines with J gene TRBJ1-5; a weak D match, TRBD1 (5 bases). CDR3 length: 17 residues. Trimming shortened V by 0 bases and J by 6 bases, and 21 bases separated the two germline ends. Germline CDR1 and CDR2: GTSNPN and SVGIG (reference sequence). CDR3 residues: CAWSVRGMVGARQPQHF. As DNA, the CDR3 is TGTGCCTGGAGTGTACGGGGGATGGTAGGGGCCCGTCAGCCCCAGCATTTT.

The rearrangement joins TRBV29-1 to TRBJ1-1; 7 bases are a match to TRBD1. Germline values: CDR1 SQVTM, CDR2 ANQGSEA. Losses at the gene ends were 6 bases for V and 1 base for J; bases not matched to a gene: 5. There are 13 residues in the CDR3. CDR3 protein: CSVSDRPNTEAFF. The CDR3 nucleotides are TGCAGCGTCTCGGACAGGCCGAACACTGAAGCTTTCTTT.

The gene calls are TRBV18 and TRBJ2-1; TRBD1 matches at 9 bases. J lost 7 bases, V lost 2 bases, and 3 bases had no gene match. Germline lookup yields CDR1 KGHSH and CDR2 LQKENI. The length of the CDR3 is 14 residues. CDR3: CASSPVQGANEQFF. The CDR3 region has the DNA TGTGCCAGCTCACCAGTACAGGGGGCTAATGAGCAGTTCTTC.

The rearrangement links TRBV4-3 to TRBJ1-4, with TRBD1 as a possible D gene (6 bases). CDR3 length equals 21 residues. Trimming stripped 0 bases from V and 7 bases from J, with 30 bases between. Per germline, CDR1 LGHNA and CDR2 YSLEER. CDR3 in DNA: TGCGCCAGCAGCCAAGACATGGCTATATGGCAGGGGTCGTTGCAAAGTGAAAAACTGTTTTTT. It codes for CASSQDMAIWQGSLQSEKLFF.

V usage is TRBV13 and J usage is TRBJ1-5, with 7 positions matching TRBD1. The germline V gene encodes CDR1 PRHDT and CDR2 FYEKMQ (reference sequence). The trim removed 4 bases at V and 4 bases at J, leaving 4 bases unmatched. The CDR3 totals 14 residues. The CDR3: CASSSRDRNQPQHF. In DNA, the CDR3 is TGTGCCAGCAGCTCCCGGGACAGAAATCAGCCCCAGCATTTT.

V usage is TRBV27 and J usage is TRBJ2-3; TRBD2 matches at 14 bases. The CDR3 totals 18 residues. Losses at the gene ends were 4 bases for V and 3 bases for J; bases not matched to a gene: 9. Germline V CDR1 and CDR2: MNHEY, SMNVEV (reference sequence). The CDR3 DNA sequence: TGTGCCAGCAGTTCCCTGGGACTAGCGGGAGCGAGGACAGATACGCAGTATTTT. It yields the protein CASSSLGLAGARTDTQYF.

The chain employs TRBV10-3 and TRBJ2-3; D tentatively reads TRBD1 or TRBD2 (5 bases each). This CDR3 has 14 residues. Germline-derived CDR1 and CDR2 are ENHRY and SYGVKD. V was pared by 10 bases and J by 2 bases, with 16 bases between. This chain's CDR3 is CATRDGIITDTQYF. DNA of the CDR3: TGTGCCACCAGGGACGGCATTATCACAGATACGCAGTATTTT.

V is TRBV5-1 and J is TRBJ1-3; no firm D call. V shed 0 bases and J shed 0 bases, with 10 bases lying between them. This CDR3 is 16 amino acids long. Germline CDR1 reads SGHRS; CDR2 reads YFSETQ. The CDR3 DNA is TGCGCCAGCAGCTTGGGAAATTCTCGCTCTGGAAACACCATATATTTT. Translated: CASSLGNSRSGNTIYF.

The chain recombines TRBV9 with TRBJ2-2; the D is unclear. Germline V lookup: CDR1 SGDLS, CDR2 YYNGEE. Trimming cost V 4 bases and J 8 bases, with 9 bases left between them. This CDR3 comprises 12 residues. The CDR3 loop is CASSKGQGELFF. The CDR3 DNA is TGTGCCAGCAGCAAGGGCCAGGGGGAGCTGTTTTTT. Using reference TRBV9 and TRBJ2-2 for the parts outside the CDR3, the full variable domain is DSGVTQTPKHLITATGQRVTLRCSPRSGDLSVYWYQQSLDQGLQFLIQYYNGEERAKGNILERFSAQQFPDLHSELNLSSLELGDSALYFCASSKGQGELFFGEGSRLTVL.

Only one count was recorded for this clone. CDR3 loop: CASSSSRDSLYTGELFF. The CDR3 DNA sequence: TGTGCCAGCAGCTCGTCCCGGGACAGTTTGTACACCGGGGAGCTGTTTTTT. V is TRBV7-2 and J is TRBJ2-2, with TRBD1 matching 7 bases. Germline V gives CDR1 SGHTA, CDR2 FQGNSA. The CDR3 covers 17 residues. Trimming at V came to 4 bases and at J to 3 bases, leaving 11 bases not matched to a gene. Complete variable domain (other parts from reference TRBV7-2 and TRBJ2-2): GAGVSQSPSNKVTEKGKDVELRCDPISGHTALYWYRQSLGQGLEFLIYFQGNSAPDKSGLPSDRFSAERTGGSVSTLTIQRTQQEDSAVYLCASSSSRDSLYTGELFFGEGSRLTVL.

This clone appeared many times. This chain's CDR3 is CASSADRANTEAFF. In nucleotides, the CDR3 is TGTGCCAGTAGTGCGGACAGGGCGAACACTGAAGCTTTCTTT. The chain uses TRBV19 and TRBJ1-1; 8 bases fit TRBD1. Germline loops: CDR1 LNHDA, CDR2 SQIVND (reference sequence). This CDR3 is built from 14 residues. After removal of 5 bases from V and 1 base from J, the junction contained 3 bases not matched to a gene.

The chain combines TRBV14 with TRBJ2-5, with D perhaps TRBD1 or TRBD2 (5 bases each). Looked up from germline, CDR1 is SGHDN and CDR2 is FVKESK. This CDR3 comprises 17 residues. Trimming cost V 3 bases and J 5 bases, with 22 bases left between them. DNA of the CDR3: TGTGCCAGCAGCCAGGGCCTGGGATCGAGGGGAAGGGAGACCCAGTACTTC. Its translation is CASSQGLGSRGRETQYF.

The J gene is TRBJ1-2, the V gene TRBV30; maybe TRBD1 (6 bases). The V end lost 1 base, the J end lost 2 bases, and 11 bases lay between the germline ends. The germline V gene encodes CDR1 GTSNPN and CDR2 SVGIG (reference sequence). The CDR3 runs to 14 residues. CDR3 region: CAWSGTGSNYGYTF. CDR3 nucleotide sequence: TGTGCCTGGAGTGGAACAGGGTCCAACTATGGCTACACCTTC.

This sequence joins TRBV6-2 or TRBV6-3 and TRBJ2-7; no definite D call. The CDR3 sequence is 12 residues long. The ends were cut back, 4 bases at V and 1 base at J, with 5 bases in the middle. In germline, CDR1 is MNHEY, CDR2 SVGEGT. The CDR3 DNA follows: TGTGCCAGCAGTTCGCAGTCCTACGAGCAGTACGTC. Translated: CASSSQSYEQYV.

This clone was found a few times. The V and J genes are TRBV6-4 and TRBJ2-1; TRBD2 aligns across 9 bases. With V trimmed by 3 bases and J by 9 bases, 9 bases remained unmatched. The germline V gene encodes CDR1 MRHNA and CDR2 SNTAGT. The CDR3 is 15 residues long. This CDR3 reads CASSEAGGLIGEQFF. DNA of the CDR3: TGTGCCAGCAGTGAAGCGGGAGGACTGATTGGTGAGCAGTTCTTC.

The chain employs TRBV13 and TRBJ2-1; tentative D call: TRBD2 (5 bases). Germline values: CDR1 PRHDT, CDR2 FYEKMQ (reference sequence). Trimming shortened V by 0 bases and J by 2 bases, and 8 bases separated the two germline ends. The CDR3 loop spans 15 amino acids. The CDR3 loop reads CASSLGERTYNEQFF. DNA for the CDR3: TGTGCCAGCAGCTTAGGGGAGCGGACCTACAATGAGCAGTTCTTC.

CDR3 nucleotides: TGCGCCAGCAGCCAACCTTTAGGGGCTGGAAACACCATATATTTT. The encoded protein is CASSQPLGAGNTIYF. The chain uses TRBV4-1 and TRBJ1-3; possibly TRBD1 for D (5 bases). The V and J ends lost 2 bases and 2 bases respectively, with 10 bases between them. The CDR3 contains 15 residues. Germline CDR1 MGHRA, CDR2 YSYEKL.

The chain uses TRBV28 and TRBJ1-1, with D uncertain. Trimming stripped 7 bases from V and 1 base from J, with 4 bases between. Germline assignment: CDR1 MDHEN and CDR2 SYDVKM. The CDR3 spans 11 residues. The CDR3 loop reads CASKENTEAFF. The CDR3 bases are TGTGCCAGCAAGGAGAACACTGAAGCTTTCTTT.

This chain joins TRBV6-6 and TRBJ1-2; 7 bases agree with TRBD1. Germline loops: CDR1 MNHNY, CDR2 SVGAGI (reference sequence). CDR3 length: 14 residues. Trimming at V came to 2 bases and at J to 5 bases, leaving 5 bases not matched to a gene. CDR3 region: CASSYRGLGYGYTF. CDR3 DNA: TGTGCCAGCAGTTACAGGGGGCTGGGGTATGGCTACACCTTC.